This TCR beta chain was sequenced for a study of regulatory T cells in long-lasting Graves disease (dated by TCRdb to the early 2020s). In the study overall: To count as having persistent Graves' disease, a patient had to have received antithyroid drug treatment for over 5 years with TSH receptor autoantibodies remaining persistently positive. This study used TCR sequencing and RNA sequencing of peripheral blood to compare persistent Graves' disease patients against newly diagnosed Graves' disease patients. The study was registered as a clinical trial and conducted in China. A total of roughly 33 samples were covered by TCR sequencing, comprising approximately 13 persistent and 20 or so newly diagnosed Graves' disease patients. Antithyroid drugs had been taken for ten to twelve years on average by persistent Graves' disease patients in the clinical cohort.

The germline V gene sets CDR1 to SGHDT and CDR2 to YYEEEE. Reading from cysteine to phenylalanine, the CDR3 counts 15 amino acids. A few counts support this clonotype. Its antigen target is currently unknown. The DNA is omitted, as the CDR3 cannot be located on it reliably, and the CDR3 follows TCRdb's listing. Here is what the overall study found, with its caveats: TRBV28, TRBJ1-2 and TRBJ2-5 were preferentially used in persistent disease, while TRBV20-1 and TRBJ2-1 were favored in newly diagnosed disease. Sequencing and analysis were restricted to the TCR beta chain. The small sample size was acknowledged by the authors as a limitation that may reduce accuracy. A larger number of public clonotypes was shared among persistent patients (2,741) than among newly diagnosed patients (approximately 930). Lower TCR Shannon entropy and fewer highly expanded clones were observed in persistent Graves' disease patients than in newly diagnosed patients, which suggested clonal expansion. The study examined only peripheral blood because the primary lesion, thyroid tissue, could not be accessed.

Read against the paper, the sample's time point label means: persistent/refractory GD, antithyroid drugs over 5 years with positive TRAb. For both TCR sequencing and RNA sequencing, RNA was extracted from PBMCs using TRIzol. The diagnosis of Graves' disease was made according to American Thyroid Association guidelines. The patients came from an endocrinology department in Xi'an, China. Each patient gave about 8.1 milliliters of peripheral blood, collected in an EDTA anticoagulant tube. Ficoll Paque Plus density gradient separation was used to isolate PBMCs, and no further T cell sorting was performed. An Agilent 2100 Bioanalyzer and agarose gel were used to check RNA quality, while a NanoDrop 2000 measured RNA concentration. The library was made by multiplex PCR. Sequencing was performed on an Illumina HiSeq 4000. iRepertoire HTBI primers and Arm-PCR amplification of CDR3 regions were used to construct TCR beta libraries. PCR products were gel purified before sequencing. For the original study's pipeline: Gene usage analysis of CDR3 amino acid clonotypes relied on the roughly 64 TRBV and 13 to 15 TRBJ segments identified across samples. COPE and FqMerger were used to merge the filtered high-quality paired reads into contigs. Contigs were aligned with BLAST to IMGT TRBV, TRBD and TRBJ reference genes, and CDR3 was defined per IMGT. Clonotypes above 0.1% frequency were classified as highly expanded clones. Shannon entropy was used to measure repertoire diversity, and the Gini coefficient was used to measure V-J evenness. Public clonotypes were defined as clonotypes shared by more than one individual. The public reads were quality trimmed at Q25 with fastp and then assembled into clones with MiXCR by TCRdb, keeping productive beta chains. Every distinct CDR3 protein forms one entry, paired with its most common genes and DNA. The V and J calls were determined by TCRdb, not by the authors. Counted in this sample were about 300,000 distinct CDR3 sequences; under 25% of them appeared once. Jointly, the top ten make up more than 50% of the sample.

The sample in question was peripheral blood mononuclear cells (PBMCs), obtained when the disease was refractory, from a patient treated with antithyroid drugs. This chain joins TRBV5-6 to TRBJ2-7; the table's TRBD1 call for D was not verified on the DNA. The TCR sequence derives from a female donor with Graves disease. The CDR3 region reads CASSRFQVSPYEQYF.